This TCR beta chain appears in the sequencing data of a study of OX40 agonist ivuxolimab in advanced cancers. Overall study: Patients assigned to dose escalation were diagnosed with hepatocellular carcinoma, melanoma, renal cell or head and neck cancer. Those enrolled were less than 85% male, with a mean age of around 55 years and ages from roughly 20 to 85.

Study-wide findings and caveats: Some of the lowest clonal expansion was seen in partial responders at 0.1-3.0 mg/kg.

The V end lost 3 bases, the J end lost 1 base, and 7 bases lay between the germline ends. This CDR3 has 14 residues. Germline CDR1 and CDR2: SGHTA and FQGNSA. Assay used: immunoSEQ multiplex PCR; TCRdb lists only in-frame clones, some missing. The profile shows 75,000 to 100,000 clones, approximately 80% of them singletons. A note on this clone: Its antigen is unknown.

This TCR derives from an adult with an advanced solid tumor such as melanoma, head and neck, liver or kidney cancer. The chain carries TRBV7-2 and TRBJ2-1, with D tentatively TRBD1 (5 bases). The sample here was CD4+ or CD8+ T cells sorted from blood, taken in a trial of the OX40 agonist ivuxolimab. The CDR3 bases are TGTGCCAGCAGCTTCCAGGGATCCTACAATGAGCAGTTCTTC. The encoded protein is CASSFQGSYNEQFF.